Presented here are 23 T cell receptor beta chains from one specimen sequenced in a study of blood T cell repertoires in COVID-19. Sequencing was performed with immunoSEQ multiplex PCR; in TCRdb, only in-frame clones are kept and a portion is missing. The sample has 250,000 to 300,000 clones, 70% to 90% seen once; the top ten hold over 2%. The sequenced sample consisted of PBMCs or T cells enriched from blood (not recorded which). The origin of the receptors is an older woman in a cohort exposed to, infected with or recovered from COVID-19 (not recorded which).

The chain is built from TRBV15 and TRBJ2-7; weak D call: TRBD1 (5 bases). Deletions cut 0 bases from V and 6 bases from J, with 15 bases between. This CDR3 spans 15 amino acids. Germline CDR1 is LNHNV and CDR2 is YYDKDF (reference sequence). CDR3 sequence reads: CATSRDQQGHGEQYF. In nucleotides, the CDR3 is TGTGCCACCAGCAGAGATCAGCAGGGTCACGGCGAGCAGTACTTC.

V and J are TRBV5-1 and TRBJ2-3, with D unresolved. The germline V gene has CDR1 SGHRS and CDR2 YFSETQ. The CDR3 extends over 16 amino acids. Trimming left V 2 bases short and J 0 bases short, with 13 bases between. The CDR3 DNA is TGCGCCAGCAGCTTTTCTAGTCAGACGAGCACAGATACGCAGTATTTT. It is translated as CASSFSSQTSTDTQYF.

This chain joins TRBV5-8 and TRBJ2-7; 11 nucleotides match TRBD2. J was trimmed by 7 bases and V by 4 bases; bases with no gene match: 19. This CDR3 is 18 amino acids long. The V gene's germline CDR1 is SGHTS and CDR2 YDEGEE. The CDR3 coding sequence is TGTGCCAGCAGCGGGGGGCAGTTTGTGGCTAGCGGGAGGAATGAGCAGTACTTC. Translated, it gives CASSGGQFVASGRNEQYF. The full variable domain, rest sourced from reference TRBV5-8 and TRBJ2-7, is EAGVTQSPTHLIKTRGQQATLRCSPISGHTSVYWYQQALGLGLQFLLWYDEGEERNRGNFPPRFSGRQFPNYSSELNVNALELEDSALYLCASSGGQFVASGRNEQYFGPGTRLTVT.

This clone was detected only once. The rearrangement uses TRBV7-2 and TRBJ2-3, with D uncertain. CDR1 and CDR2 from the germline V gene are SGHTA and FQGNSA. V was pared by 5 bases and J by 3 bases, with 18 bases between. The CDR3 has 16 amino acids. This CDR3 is CASSTFLPPLTDTQYF. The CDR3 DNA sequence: TGTGCCAGCAGCACTTTTCTACCCCCTCTGACAGATACGCAGTATTTT.

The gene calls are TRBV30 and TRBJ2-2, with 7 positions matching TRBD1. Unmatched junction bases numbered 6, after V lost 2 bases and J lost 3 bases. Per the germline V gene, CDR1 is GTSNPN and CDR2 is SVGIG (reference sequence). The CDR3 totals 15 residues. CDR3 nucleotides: TGTGCCTGGAGTCCCGACAGGGTCGACACCGGGGAGCTGTTTTTT. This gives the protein CAWSPDRVDTGELFF.

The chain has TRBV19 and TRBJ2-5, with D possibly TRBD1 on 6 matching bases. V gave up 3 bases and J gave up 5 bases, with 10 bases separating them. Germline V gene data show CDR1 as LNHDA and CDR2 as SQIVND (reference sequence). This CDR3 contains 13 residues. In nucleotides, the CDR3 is TGTGCCAGTAGTATGAGGGGGACGGAGACCCAGTACTTC. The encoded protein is CASSMRGTETQYF.

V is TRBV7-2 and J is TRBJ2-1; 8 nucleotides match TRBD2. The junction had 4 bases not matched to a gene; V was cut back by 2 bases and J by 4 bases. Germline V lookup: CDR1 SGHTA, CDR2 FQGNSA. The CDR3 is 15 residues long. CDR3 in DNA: TGTGCCAGCAGCTTAACTAGCGGAGCTTACAATGAGCAGTTCTTC. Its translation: CASSLTSGAYNEQFF.

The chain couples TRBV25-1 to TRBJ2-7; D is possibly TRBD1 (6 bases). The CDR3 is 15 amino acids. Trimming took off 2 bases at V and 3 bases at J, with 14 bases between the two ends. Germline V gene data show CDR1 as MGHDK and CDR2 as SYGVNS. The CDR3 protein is CASSEVMGHRYEQYF. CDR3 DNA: TGTGCCAGCAGTGAAGTCATGGGACATCGCTACGAGCAGTACTTC.

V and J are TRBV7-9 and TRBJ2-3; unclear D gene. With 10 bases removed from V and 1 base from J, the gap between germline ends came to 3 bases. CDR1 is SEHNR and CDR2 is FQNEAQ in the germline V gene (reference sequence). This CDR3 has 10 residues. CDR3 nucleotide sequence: TGTGCCACCGGCACAGATACGCAGTATTTT. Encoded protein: CATGTDTQYF.

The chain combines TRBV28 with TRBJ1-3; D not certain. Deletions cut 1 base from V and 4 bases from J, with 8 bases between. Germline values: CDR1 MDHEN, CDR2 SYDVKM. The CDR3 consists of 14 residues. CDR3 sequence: CASSLSGLGNTIYF. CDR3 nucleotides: TGTGCCAGCAGTTTATCAGGATTGGGAAACACCATATATTTT.

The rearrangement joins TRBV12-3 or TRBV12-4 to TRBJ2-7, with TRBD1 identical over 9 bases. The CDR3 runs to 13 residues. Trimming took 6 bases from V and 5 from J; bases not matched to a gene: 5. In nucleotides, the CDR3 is TGTGCCAGCAGCCGGACAGGGGCCGACGAGCAGTACTTC. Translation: CASSRTGADEQYF.

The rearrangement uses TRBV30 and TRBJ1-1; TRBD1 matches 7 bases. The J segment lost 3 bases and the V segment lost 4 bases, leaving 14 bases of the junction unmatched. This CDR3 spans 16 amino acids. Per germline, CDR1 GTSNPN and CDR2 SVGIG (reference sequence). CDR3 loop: CAWKKTYRGMDTEAFF. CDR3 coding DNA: TGTGCCTGGAAAAAAACTTACAGGGGCATGGACACTGAAGCTTTCTTT.

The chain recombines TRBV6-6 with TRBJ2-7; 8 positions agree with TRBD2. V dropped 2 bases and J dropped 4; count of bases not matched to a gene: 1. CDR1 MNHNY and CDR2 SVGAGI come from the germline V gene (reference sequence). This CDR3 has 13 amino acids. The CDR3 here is CASSYGLAYEQYF. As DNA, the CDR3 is TGTGCCAGCAGTTACGGACTAGCTTACGAGCAGTACTTC.

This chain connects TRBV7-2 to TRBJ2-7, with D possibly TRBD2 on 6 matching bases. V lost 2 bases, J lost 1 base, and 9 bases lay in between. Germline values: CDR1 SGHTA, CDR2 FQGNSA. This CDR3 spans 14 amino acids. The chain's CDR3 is CASSLRGGSYEQYF. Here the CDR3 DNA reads TGTGCCAGCAGCTTAAGGGGAGGTTCCTACGAGCAGTACTTC.

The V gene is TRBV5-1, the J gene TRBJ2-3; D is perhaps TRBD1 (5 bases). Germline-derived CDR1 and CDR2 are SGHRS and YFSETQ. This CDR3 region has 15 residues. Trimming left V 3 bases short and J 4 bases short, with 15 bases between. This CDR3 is CASSSTQVFADTQYF. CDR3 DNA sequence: TGCGCCAGCAGCTCGACACAGGTGTTTGCAGATACGCAGTATTTT.

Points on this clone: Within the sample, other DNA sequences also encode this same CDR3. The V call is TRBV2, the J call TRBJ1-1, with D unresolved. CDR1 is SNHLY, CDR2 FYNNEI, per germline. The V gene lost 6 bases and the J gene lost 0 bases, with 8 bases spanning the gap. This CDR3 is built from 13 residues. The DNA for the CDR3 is TGTGCCAGCAGCGCTAAGATGAACACTGAAGCTTTCTTT. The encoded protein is CASSAKMNTEAFF.

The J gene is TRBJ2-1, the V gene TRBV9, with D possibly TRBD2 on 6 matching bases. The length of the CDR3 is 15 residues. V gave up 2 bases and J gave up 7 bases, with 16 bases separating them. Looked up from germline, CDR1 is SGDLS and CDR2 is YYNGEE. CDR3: CASSVMEGPLNEQFF. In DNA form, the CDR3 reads TGTGCCAGCAGCGTTATGGAGGGCCCATTGAATGAGCAGTTCTTC. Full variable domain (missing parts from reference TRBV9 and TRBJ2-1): DSGVTQTPKHLITATGQRVTLRCSPRSGDLSVYWYQQSLDQGLQFLIQYYNGEERAKGNILERFSAQQFPDLHSELNLSSLELGDSALYFCASSVMEGPLNEQFFGPGTRLTVL.

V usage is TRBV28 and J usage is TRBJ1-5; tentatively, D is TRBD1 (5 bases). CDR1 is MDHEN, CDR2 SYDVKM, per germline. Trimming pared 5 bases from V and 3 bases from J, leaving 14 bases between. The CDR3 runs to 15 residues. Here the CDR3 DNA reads TGTGCCAGCAGTCAAAGGCGGGGGAACAATCAGCCCCAGCATTTT. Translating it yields CASSQRRGNNQPQHF.

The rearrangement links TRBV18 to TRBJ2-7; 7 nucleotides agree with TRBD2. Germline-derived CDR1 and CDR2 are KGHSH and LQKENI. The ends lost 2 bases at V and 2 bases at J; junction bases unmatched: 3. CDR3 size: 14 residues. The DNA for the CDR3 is TGTGCCAGCTCACCAGGGACTACAACCTACGAGCAGTACTTC. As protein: CASSPGTTTYEQYF.

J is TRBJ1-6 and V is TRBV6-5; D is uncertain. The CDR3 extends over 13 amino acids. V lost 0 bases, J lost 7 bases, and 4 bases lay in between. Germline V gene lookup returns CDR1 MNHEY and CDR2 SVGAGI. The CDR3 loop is CASSYSGNSPLHF. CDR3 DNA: TGTGCCAGCAGTTACTCCGGGAATTCACCCCTCCACTTT.

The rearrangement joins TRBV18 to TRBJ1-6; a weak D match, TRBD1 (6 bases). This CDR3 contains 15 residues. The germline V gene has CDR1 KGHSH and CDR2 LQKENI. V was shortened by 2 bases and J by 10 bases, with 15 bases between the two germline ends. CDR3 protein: CASSPEQGRGSPLHF. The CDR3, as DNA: TGTGCCAGCTCACCAGAGCAGGGGAGAGGCTCACCCCTCCACTTT.

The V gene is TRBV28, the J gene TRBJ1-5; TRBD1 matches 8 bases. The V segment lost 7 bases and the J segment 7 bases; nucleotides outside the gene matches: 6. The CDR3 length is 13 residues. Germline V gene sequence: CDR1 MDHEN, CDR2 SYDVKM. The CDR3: CASTSDRGQPQHF. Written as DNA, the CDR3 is TGTGCCAGCACTTCAGACAGGGGCCAGCCCCAGCATTTT.

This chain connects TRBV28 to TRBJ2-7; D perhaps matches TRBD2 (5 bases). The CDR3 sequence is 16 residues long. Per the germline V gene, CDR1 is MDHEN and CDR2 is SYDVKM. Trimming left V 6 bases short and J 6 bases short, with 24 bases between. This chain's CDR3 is CASRKYRVVPGSEQYF. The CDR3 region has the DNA TGTGCCAGCAGGAAATACAGAGTGGTTCCGGGGAGCGAGCAGTACTTC.